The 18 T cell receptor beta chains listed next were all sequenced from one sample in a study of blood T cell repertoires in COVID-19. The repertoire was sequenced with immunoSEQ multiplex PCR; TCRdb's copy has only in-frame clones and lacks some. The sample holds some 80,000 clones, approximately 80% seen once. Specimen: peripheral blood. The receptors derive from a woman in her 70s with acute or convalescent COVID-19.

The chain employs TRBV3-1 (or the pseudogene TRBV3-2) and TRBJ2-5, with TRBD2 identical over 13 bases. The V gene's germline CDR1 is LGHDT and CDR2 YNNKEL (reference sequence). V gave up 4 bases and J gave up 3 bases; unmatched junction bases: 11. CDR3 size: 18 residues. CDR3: CASSPRTSGRKLEETQYF. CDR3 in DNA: TGTGCCAGCAGCCCACGGACTAGCGGGAGAAAACTGGAAGAGACCCAGTACTTC.

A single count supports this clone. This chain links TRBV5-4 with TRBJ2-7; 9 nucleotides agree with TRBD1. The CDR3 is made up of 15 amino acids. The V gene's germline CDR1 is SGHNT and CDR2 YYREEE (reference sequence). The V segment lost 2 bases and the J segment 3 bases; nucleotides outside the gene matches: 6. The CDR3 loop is CASSLSGTGLYEQYF. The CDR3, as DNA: TGTGCCAGCAGCTTATCCGGGACAGGGCTCTACGAGCAGTACTTC.

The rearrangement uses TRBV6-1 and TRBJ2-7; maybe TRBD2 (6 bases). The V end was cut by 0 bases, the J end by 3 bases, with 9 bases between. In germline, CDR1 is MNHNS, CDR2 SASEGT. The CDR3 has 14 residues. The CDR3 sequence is CASSEAPGVYEQYF. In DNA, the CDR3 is TGTGCCAGCAGTGAAGCGCCGGGAGTCTACGAGCAGTACTTC.

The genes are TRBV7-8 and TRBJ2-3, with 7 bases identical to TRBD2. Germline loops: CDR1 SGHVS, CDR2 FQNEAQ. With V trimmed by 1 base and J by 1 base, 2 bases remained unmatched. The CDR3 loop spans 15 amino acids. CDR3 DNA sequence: TGTGCCAGCAGCTTAGGCCTAGCGGGCACAGATACGCAGTATTTT. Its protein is CASSLGLAGTDTQYF.

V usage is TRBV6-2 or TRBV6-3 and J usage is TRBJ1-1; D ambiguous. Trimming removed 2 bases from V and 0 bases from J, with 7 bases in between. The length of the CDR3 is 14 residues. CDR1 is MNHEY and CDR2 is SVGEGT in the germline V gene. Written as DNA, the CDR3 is TGTGCCAGCAGTTACGCTATAATGAACACTGAAGCTTTCTTT. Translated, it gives CASSYAIMNTEAFF.

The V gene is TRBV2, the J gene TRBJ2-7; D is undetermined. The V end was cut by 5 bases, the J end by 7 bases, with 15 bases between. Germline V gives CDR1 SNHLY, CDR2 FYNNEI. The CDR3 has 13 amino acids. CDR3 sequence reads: CASSNGLSSEQYF. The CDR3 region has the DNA TGTGCCAGCAGTAACGGTTTATCGAGTGAGCAGTACTTC.

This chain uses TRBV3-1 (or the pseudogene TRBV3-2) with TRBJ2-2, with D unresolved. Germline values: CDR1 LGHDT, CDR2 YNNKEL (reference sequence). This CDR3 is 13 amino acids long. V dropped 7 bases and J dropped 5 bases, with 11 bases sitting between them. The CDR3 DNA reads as TGTGCCAGCACCGCGTACCCTACCGGGGAGCTGTTTTTT. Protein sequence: CASTAYPTGELFF.

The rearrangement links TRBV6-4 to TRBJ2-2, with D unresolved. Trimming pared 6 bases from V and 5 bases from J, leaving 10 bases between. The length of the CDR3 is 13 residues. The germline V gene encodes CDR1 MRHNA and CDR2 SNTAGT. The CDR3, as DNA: TGTGCCAGCAGCCTATTATCGACCGGGGAGCTGTTTTTT. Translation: CASSLLSTGELFF.

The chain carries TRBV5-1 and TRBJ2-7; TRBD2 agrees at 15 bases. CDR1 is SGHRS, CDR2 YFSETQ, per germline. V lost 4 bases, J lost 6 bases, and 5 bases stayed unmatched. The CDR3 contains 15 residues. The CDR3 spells CASSLGTSGRFEQYF. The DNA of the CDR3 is TGCGCCAGCAGCCTAGGGACTAGCGGGAGGTTCGAGCAGTACTTC.

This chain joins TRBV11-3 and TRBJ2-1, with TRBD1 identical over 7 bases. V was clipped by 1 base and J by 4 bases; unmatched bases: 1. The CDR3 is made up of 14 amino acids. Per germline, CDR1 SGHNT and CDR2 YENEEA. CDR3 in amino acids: CASSLGQGYNEQFF. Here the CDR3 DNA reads TGTGCCAGCAGCTTAGGACAGGGATACAATGAGCAGTTCTTC.

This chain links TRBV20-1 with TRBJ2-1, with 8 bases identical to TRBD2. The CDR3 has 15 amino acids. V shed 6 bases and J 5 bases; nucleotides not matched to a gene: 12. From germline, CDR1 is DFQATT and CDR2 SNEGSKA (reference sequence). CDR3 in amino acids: CSASSGISRHNEQFF. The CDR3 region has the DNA TGCAGTGCCAGTAGCGGGATATCTCGTCACAATGAGCAGTTCTTC.

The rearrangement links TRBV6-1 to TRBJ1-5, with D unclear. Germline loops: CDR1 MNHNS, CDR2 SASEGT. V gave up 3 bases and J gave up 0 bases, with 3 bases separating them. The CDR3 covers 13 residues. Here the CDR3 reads CASSDNSNQPQHF. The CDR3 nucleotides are TGTGCCAGCAGTGATAATAGCAATCAGCCCCAGCATTTT.

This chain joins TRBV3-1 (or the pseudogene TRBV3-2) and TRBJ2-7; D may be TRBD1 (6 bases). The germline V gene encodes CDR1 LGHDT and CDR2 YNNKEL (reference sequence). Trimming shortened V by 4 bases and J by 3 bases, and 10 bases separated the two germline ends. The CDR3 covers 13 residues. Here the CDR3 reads CASSPGQLYEQYF. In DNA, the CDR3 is TGTGCCAGCAGCCCAGGACAGCTCTACGAGCAGTACTTC.

The CDR3 loop is CASSGGIYNSPLHF. For the CDR3, the DNA is TGTGCCAGCAGTGGAGGGATCTATAATTCACCCCTCCACTTT. The chain joins TRBV2 to TRBJ1-6; the D is unclear. The CDR3 length is 14 residues. In germline, CDR1 is SNHLY, CDR2 FYNNEI. Trimming shortened V by 4 bases and J by 3 bases, and 7 bases separated the two germline ends.

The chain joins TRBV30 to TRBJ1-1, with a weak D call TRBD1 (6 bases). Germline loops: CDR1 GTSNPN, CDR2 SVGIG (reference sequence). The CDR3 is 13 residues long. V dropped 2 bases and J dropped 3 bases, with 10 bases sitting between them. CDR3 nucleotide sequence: TGTGCCTGGAGTCTTCGACAGGACACTGAAGCTTTCTTT. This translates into CAWSLRQDTEAFF.

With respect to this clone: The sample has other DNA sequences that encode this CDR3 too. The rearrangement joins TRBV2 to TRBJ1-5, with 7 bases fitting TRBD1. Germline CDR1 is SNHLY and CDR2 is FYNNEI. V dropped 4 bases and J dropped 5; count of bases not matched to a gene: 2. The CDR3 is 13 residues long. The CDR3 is CASSVGGHQPQHF. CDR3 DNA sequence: TGTGCCAGCAGTGTAGGGGGCCATCAGCCCCAGCATTTT.

CDR3 sequence (DNA): TGTGCCAGCAGCCAAGACAGGGGACGAAGGAGCACAGATACGCAGTATTTT. This sequence encodes CASSQDRGRRSTDTQYF. J is TRBJ2-3 and V is TRBV5-6; 8 positions agree with TRBD1. The CDR3 contains 17 residues. The trim removed 4 bases at V and 0 bases at J, leaving 10 bases unmatched. The V gene's germline CDR1 is SGHDT and CDR2 YYEEEE. Drawing the rest from reference TRBV5-6 and TRBJ2-3, the complete variable domain is DAGVTQSPTHLIKTRGQQVTLRCSPKSGHDTVSWYQQALGQGPQFIFQYYEEEERQRGNFPDRFSGHQFPNYSSELNVNALLLGDSALYLCASSQDRGRRSTDTQYFGPGTRLTVL.

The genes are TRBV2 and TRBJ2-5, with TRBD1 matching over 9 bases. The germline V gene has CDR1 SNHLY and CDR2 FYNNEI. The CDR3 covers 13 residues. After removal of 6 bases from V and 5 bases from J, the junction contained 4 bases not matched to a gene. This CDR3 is CASSGQGLETQYF. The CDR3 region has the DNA TGTGCCAGCAGCGGACAGGGGCTGGAGACCCAGTACTTC.